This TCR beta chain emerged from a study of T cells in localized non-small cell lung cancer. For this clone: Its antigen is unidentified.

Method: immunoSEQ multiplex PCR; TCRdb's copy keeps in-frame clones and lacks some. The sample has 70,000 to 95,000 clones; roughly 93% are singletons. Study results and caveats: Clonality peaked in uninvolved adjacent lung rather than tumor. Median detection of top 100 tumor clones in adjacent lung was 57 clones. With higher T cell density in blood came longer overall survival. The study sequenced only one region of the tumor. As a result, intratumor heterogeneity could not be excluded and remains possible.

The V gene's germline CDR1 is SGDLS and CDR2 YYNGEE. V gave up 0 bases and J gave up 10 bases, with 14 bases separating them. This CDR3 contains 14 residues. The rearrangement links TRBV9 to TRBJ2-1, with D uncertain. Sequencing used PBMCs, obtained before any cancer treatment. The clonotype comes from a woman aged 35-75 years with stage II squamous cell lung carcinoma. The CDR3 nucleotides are TGTGCCAGCAGCGTAGCTGGGCCGGGTGTGGAGCAGTTCTTC. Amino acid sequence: CASSVAGPGVEQFF.